This record looks at one T cell receptor (beta chain) sequence and its context. The sample holds a few counts of this clonotype. No antigen is known for it. This CDR3 is missing its conserved last phenylalanine or tryptophan, likely due to a read error. The AllPrep DNA/RNA mini kit was used to purify genomic DNA and total RNA at the same time from each of the 10 to 11 tumor samples. OD 260/280 ratios above 1.9 and RNA integrity numbers above 6.5 were observed for all RNA. From the germline V gene, CDR1 is MGHRA and CDR2 is YSYEKL. From its first to its last residue, the CDR3 has 16 amino acids. Only CDR3 DNA is held: 48 bases, read in frame from base 1. This sample was included in a study of tumor-infiltrating lymphocytes in glioblastoma multiforme (dated by TCRdb to the late 2010s). As for the study more broadly: To test whether intratumoral genomic heterogeneity fosters TIL diversity, the study jointly examined somatic mutations, TIL diversity and immune response activity. Beyond this particular receptor, the publication reports: Because T cells carry unequal numbers of TCR transcripts, RNA-based TCR sequencing may distort clone frequencies. Generalizability is limited because the TCR and somatic mutation analysis included only one glioblastoma patient. T cells were not sorted into functional subsets, and such sorting was noted by the authors as a future improvement.

TCRB libraries were built from RNA via three nested multiplex PCR rounds using a modified ARM-PCR protocol with multiple V-beta primers and a C-beta primer. Starting from around 0.51 ug of total RNA, TCRB-specific cDNA was synthesized using ProtoScript II Reverse Transcriptase and a C-beta primer. The description of the TCRB libraries did not include any unique molecular identifiers. In the third PCR, barcodes and adapters were added over around 23 cycles with Deep VentR (exo-) polymerase, and the 250-500 bp bands were then gel purified. An Illumina HiSeq 2500 was used to sequence the TCRB libraries with 250 bp paired-end reads. The original pipeline was this. The reads were cleaned with Trimmomatic, merged with FLASH and assigned V, D and J segments with MiGEC before being analyzed in VDJtools. The Shannon-Wiener diversity index, calculated using VDJtools, was used to quantify repertoire diversity. The public reads were quality trimmed at Q25 with fastp and then assembled into clones with MiXCR by TCRdb, keeping productive beta chains. Each CDR3 protein appears once, grouped with its most common genes and DNA. TCRdb, not the authors, supplied the V and J calls. The sample table records fewer than 15,000 distinct CDR3 sequences; approximately 71% of these occur just once. The ten largest clones take up about 50% of the sample.

The V and J segments used are TRBV4-1 and TRBJ1-2; tentative D gene TRBD1, with 5 bases matching. The source material was brain tumor tissue. This receptor was taken from a male donor with glioblastoma. The nucleotide sequence reads as follows: TGCGCCAGCGGCCAAGATCGATACGGGGGAAACTATGGCTACACCTCC. Protein translation: CASGQDRYGGNYGYTS.